These 8 T cell receptor beta chains were sequenced from one sample in a study of Ad26.COV2.S vaccination and SARS-CoV-2 variants. The protocol was immunoSEQ multiplex PCR, while the TCRdb copy is restricted to in-frame clones and leaves out a portion. The sample shows a few hundred thousand clones, about 87% of them seen only once. Treatment indicated: about 20 received Ad26.COV2.S at low or high dose, single or two shots; a few received placebo; per-sample allocation not given. After the first vaccine or placebo injection, samples were drawn on day 63. The source material was peripheral blood, sampled in a trial of Ad26.COV2.S vaccine versus placebo. The source is a person between 18 and 65 years old who received the Ad26.COV2.S COVID-19 vaccine or a placebo.

This clone was picked up a small number of times. This rearrangement joins TRBV7-2 to TRBJ1-4; TRBD1 agrees at 7 bases. This CDR3 is 16 amino acids long. The J segment lost 1 base and the V segment lost 2 bases, leaving 4 bases of the junction unmatched. Germline V lookup: CDR1 SGHTA, CDR2 FQGNSA. The CDR3 DNA reads TGTGCCAGCAGCTTAAGAGGGGGCGGAACTAATGAAAAACTGTTTTTT. This encodes CASSLRGGGTNEKLFF.

The J gene is TRBJ2-1, the V gene TRBV29-1; D is possibly TRBD2 (6 bases). CDR3 size: 13 residues. V was clipped by 4 bases and J by 1 base, with 8 bases between them. CDR1 and CDR2 (germline): SQVTM, ANQGSEA. For the CDR3, the DNA is TGCAGCGTTGTTGGAGGGTCCTACAATGAGCAGTTCTTC. This translates into CSVVGGSYNEQFF.

The rearrangement joins TRBV10-2 to TRBJ2-5; 8 bases agree with TRBD1. The V segment lost 6 bases and the J segment 1 base; nucleotides outside the gene matches: 4. In germline, CDR1 is WSHSY, CDR2 SAAADI. The CDR3 has 14 residues. CDR3 sequence (DNA): TGCGCCAGCAGAACAGGGGGTGCCCAAGAGACCCAGTACTTC. Its protein product is CASRTGGAQETQYF.

The chain is built from TRBV2 and TRBJ2-2, with D maybe TRBD2 (5 bases). V was trimmed by 7 bases and J by 0 bases, leaving 9 bases between them. From germline, CDR1 is SNHLY and CDR2 FYNNEI. This CDR3 contains 14 residues. The CDR3 here is CASNQLANTGELFF. In DNA form, the CDR3 reads TGTGCCAGCAACCAACTAGCGAACACCGGGGAGCTGTTTTTT.

J is TRBJ1-1 and V is TRBV10-3, with D possibly being TRBD1 (6 bases). Trimming took off 7 bases at V and 4 bases at J, with 16 bases between the two ends. The CDR3 is made up of 14 amino acids. The germline CDR1 and CDR2 sequences are ENHRY and SYGVKD. DNA for the CDR3: TGTGCCATCAACGCCGGGGGGCTGGGCACTGAAGCTTTCTTT. Residues: CAINAGGLGTEAFF.

In DNA, the CDR3 is TGTGCCAGCAGCTTTGGGACTAGCGGGGGGAGCACAGATACGCAGTATTTT. Protein: CASSFGTSGGSTDTQYF. This chain links TRBV5-4 with TRBJ2-3; 15 nucleotides match TRBD2. The V and J ends lost 2 bases and 0 bases, in that order; junction bases with no gene match: 1. The CDR3 consists of 17 residues. In germline, CDR1 is SGHNT, CDR2 YYREEE (reference sequence).

The J gene is TRBJ2-5, the V gene TRBV27, with 9 nucleotides matching TRBD1. Trimming took 8 bases from V and 2 from J; bases not matched to a gene: 6. This CDR3 is 14 amino acids long. Germline CDR1 and CDR2: MNHEY and SMNVEV (reference sequence). CDR3 in DNA: TGTGCCAGCGGGCGGACAGGGGCACAAGAGACCCAGTACTTC. Protein product: CASGRTGAQETQYF.

The CDR3 spells CASSPRGGPEQFF. The CDR3, as DNA: TGTGCCAGCAGTCCCCGGGGGGGCCCTGAGCAGTTCTTC. This chain links TRBV27 with TRBJ2-1; the match to TRBD2 covers 8 bases. V shed 5 bases, J shed 9 bases, and the junction held 6 bases outside the gene matches. Germline loops: CDR1 MNHEY, CDR2 SMNVEV (reference sequence). The CDR3 contains 13 residues.